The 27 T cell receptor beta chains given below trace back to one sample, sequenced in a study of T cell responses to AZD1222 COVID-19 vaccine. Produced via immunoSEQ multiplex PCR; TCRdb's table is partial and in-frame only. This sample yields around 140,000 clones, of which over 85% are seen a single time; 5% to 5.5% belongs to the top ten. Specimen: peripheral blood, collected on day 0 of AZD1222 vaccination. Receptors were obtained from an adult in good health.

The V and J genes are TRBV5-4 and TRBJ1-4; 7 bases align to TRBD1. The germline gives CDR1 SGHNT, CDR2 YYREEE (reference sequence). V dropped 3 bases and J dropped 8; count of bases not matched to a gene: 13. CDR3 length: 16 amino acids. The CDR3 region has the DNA TGTGCCAGCAGCTCCGAGGGGGCTGGGTTTGGGGAAAAACTGTTTTTT. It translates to CASSSEGAGFGEKLFF.

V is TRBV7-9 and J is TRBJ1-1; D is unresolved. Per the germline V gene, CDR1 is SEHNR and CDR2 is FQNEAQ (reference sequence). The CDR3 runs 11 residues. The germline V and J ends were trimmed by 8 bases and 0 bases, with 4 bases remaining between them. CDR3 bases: TGTGCCAGCGTACTGAACACTGAAGCTTTCTTT. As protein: CASVLNTEAFF.

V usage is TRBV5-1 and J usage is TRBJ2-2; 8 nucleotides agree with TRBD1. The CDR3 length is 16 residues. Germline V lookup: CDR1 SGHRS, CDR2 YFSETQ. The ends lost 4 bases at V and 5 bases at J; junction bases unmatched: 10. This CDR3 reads CASSNRQGPGTGELFF. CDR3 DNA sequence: TGCGCCAGCAGCAACCGACAGGGGCCGGGGACCGGGGAGCTGTTTTTT. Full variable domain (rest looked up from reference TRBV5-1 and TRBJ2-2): KAGVTQTPRYLIKTRGQQVTLSCSPISGHRSVSWYQQTPGQGLQFLFEYFSETQRNKGNFPGRFSGRQFSNSRSEMNVSTLELGDSALYLCASSNRQGPGTGELFFGEGSRLTVL.

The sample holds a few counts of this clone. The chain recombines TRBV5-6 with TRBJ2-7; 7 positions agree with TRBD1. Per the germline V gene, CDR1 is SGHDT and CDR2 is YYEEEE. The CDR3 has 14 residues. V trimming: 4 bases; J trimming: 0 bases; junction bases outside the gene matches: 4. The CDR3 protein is CASSVRDSSYEQYF. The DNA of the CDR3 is TGTGCCAGCAGCGTCCGGGACAGCTCCTACGAGCAGTACTTC.

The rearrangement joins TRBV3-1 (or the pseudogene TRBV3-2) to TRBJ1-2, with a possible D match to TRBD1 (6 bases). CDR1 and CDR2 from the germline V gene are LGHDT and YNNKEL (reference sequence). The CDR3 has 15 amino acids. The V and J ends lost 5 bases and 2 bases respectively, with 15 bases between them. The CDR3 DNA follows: TGTGCCAGCAGCAGGGATTGGACAGTGAACTATGGCTACACCTTC. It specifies CASSRDWTVNYGYTF.

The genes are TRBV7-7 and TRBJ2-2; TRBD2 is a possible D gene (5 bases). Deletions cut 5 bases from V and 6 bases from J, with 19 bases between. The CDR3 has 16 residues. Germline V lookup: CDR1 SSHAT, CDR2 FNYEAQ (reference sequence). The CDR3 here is CASSPPAAEGSGELFF. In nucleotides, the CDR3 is TGTGCCAGCAGCCCCCCGGCGGCCGAGGGTTCCGGGGAGCTGTTTTTT. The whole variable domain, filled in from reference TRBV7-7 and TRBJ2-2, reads GAGVSQSPRYKVTKRGQDVTLRCDPISSHATLYWYQQALGQGPEFLTYFNYEAQPDKSGLPSDRFSAERPEGSISTLTIQRTEQRDSAMYRCASSPPAAEGSGELFFGEGSRLTVL.

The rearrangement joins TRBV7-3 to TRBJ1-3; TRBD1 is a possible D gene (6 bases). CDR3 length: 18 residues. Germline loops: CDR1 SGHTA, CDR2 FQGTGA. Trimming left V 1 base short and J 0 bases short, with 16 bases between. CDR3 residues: CASSLSPTGPASGNTIYF. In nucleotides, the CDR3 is TGTGCCAGCAGCTTAAGCCCGACAGGCCCAGCCTCTGGAAACACCATATATTTT.

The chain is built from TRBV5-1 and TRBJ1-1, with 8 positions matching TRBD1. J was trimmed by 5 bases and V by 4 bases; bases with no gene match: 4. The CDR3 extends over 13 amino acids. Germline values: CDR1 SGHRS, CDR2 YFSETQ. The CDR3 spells CASSTGQGTEAFF. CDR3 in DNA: TGCGCCAGCAGCACCGGACAGGGTACTGAAGCTTTCTTT.

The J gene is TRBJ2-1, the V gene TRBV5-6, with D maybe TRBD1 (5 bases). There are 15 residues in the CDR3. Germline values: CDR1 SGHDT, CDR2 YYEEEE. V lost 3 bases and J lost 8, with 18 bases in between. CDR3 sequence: CASSSKGALAYEQFF. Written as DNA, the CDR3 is TGTGCCAGCAGCTCGAAAGGGGCTCTCGCTTATGAGCAGTTCTTC.

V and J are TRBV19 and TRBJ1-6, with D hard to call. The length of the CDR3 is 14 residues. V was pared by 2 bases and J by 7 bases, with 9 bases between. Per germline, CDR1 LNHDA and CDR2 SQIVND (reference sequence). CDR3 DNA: TGTGCCAGTAGTATAACCGCGGGCAATTCACCCCTCCACTTT. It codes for CASSITAGNSPLHF.

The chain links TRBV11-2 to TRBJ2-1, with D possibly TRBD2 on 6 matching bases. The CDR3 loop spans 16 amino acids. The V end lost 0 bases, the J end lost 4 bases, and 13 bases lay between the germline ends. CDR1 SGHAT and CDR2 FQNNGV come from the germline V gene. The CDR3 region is CASSLDSGASYNEQFF. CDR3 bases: TGTGCCAGCAGCTTAGATTCGGGAGCGAGTTACAATGAGCAGTTCTTC.

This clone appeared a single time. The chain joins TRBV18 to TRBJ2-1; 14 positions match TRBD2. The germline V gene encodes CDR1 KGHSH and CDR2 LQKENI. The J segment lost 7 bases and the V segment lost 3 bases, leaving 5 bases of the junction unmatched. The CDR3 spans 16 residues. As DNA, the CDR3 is TGTGCCAGCTCACCTAGCGGGACTAGCGGGAGAAATGAGCAGTTCTTC. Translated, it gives CASSPSGTSGRNEQFF.

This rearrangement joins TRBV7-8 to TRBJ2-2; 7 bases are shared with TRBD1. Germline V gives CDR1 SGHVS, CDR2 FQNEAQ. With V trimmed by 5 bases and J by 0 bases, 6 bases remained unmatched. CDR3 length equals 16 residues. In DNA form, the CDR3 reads TGTGCCAGCAGCCCCGGACAGGCTTCGAACACCGGGGAGCTGTTTTTT. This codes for CASSPGQASNTGELFF.

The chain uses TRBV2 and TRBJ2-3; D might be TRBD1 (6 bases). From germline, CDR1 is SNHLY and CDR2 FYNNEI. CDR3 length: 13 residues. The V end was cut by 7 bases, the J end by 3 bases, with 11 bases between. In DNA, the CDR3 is TGTGCCAGCATACAAACAGGGACAGATACGCAGTATTTT. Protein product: CASIQTGTDTQYF.

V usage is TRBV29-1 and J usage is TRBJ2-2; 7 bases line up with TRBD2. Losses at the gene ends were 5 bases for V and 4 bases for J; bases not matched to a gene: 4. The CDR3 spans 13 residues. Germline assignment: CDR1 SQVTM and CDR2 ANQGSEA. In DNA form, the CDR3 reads TGCAGCGTTAATCGACTAGCCACCGGGGAGCTGTTTTTT. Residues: CSVNRLATGELFF.

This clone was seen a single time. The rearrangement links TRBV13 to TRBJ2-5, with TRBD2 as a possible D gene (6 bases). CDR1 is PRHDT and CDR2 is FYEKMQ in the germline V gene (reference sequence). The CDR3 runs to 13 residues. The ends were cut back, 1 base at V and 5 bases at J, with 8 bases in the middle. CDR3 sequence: CASSLDGGETQYF. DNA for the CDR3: TGTGCCAGCAGCTTAGATGGAGGGGAGACCCAGTACTTC. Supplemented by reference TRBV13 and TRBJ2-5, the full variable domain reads AAGVIQSPRHLIKEKRETATLKCYPIPRHDTVYWYQQGPGQDPQFLISFYEKMQSDKGSIPDRFSAQQFSDYHSELNMSSLELGDSALYFCASSLDGGETQYFGPGTRLLVL.

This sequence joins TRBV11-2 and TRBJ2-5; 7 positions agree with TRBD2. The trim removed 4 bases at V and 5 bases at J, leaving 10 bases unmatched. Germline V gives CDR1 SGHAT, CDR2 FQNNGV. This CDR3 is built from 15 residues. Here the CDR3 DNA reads TGTGCCAGCAGCTCCGGTGGGGGGGACGGGGAGACCCAGTACTTC. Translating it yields CASSSGGGDGETQYF.

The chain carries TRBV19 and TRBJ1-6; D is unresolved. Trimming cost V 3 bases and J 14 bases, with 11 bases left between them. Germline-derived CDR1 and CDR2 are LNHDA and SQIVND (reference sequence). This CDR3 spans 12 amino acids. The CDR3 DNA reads TGTGCCAGTAGTATTGGCCGGAATGCCCTCCACTTT. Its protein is CASSIGRNALHF.

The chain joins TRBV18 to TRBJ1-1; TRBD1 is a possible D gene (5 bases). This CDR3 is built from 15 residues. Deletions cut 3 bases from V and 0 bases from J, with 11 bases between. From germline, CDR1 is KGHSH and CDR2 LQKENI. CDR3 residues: CASSPGGTLNTEAFF. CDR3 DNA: TGTGCCAGCTCACCGGGTGGGACTTTGAACACTGAAGCTTTCTTT.

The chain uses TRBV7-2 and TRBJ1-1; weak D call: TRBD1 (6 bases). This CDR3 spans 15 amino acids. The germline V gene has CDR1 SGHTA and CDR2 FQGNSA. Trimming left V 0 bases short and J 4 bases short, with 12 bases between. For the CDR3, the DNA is TGTGCCAGCAGCTTAGCAATGGGGGGCGGCACTGAAGCTTTCTTT. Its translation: CASSLAMGGGTEAFF.

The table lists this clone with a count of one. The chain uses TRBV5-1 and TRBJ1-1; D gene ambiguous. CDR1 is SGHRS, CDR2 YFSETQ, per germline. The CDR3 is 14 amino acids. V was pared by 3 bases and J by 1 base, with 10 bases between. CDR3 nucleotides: TGCGCCAGCAGCTGGACCTCAAGGAACACTGAAGCTTTCTTT. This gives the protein CASSWTSRNTEAFF.

This CDR3 is CASSLRRNTEAFF. The CDR3 DNA is TGTGCCAGCAGTTTACGAAGGAACACTGAAGCTTTCTTT. The V call is TRBV12-3 or TRBV12-4, the J call TRBJ1-1; D gene ambiguous. CDR3 length equals 13 residues. Trimming cost V 2 bases and J 1 base, with 5 bases left between them.

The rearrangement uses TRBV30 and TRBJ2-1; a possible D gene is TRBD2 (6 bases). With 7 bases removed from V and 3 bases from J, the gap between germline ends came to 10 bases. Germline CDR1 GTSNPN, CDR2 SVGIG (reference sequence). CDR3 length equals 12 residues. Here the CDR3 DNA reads TGTGCCTTCCTGGAGGGCTACAATGAGCAGTTCTTC. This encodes CAFLEGYNEQFF.

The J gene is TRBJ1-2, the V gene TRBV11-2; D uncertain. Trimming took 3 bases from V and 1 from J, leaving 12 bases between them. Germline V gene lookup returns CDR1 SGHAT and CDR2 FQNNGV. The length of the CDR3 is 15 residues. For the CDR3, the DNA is TGTGCCAGCAGCTTGGAAACGATCCGTAACTATGGCTACACCTTC. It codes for CASSLETIRNYGYTF.

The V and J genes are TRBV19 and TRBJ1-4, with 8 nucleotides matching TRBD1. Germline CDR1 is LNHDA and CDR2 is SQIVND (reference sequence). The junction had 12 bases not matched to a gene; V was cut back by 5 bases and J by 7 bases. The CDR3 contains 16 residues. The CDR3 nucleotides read TGTGCCAGTAGTTCCATTTCCAGGGGGCGCCGTGAAAAACTGTTTTTT. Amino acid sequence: CASSSISRGRREKLFF.

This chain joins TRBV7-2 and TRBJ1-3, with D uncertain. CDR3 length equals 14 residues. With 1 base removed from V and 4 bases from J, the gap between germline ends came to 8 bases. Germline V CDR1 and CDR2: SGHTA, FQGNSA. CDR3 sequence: CASSLDPGGNTIYF. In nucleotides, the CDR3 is TGTGCCAGCAGCTTAGACCCGGGGGGAAACACCATATATTTT.

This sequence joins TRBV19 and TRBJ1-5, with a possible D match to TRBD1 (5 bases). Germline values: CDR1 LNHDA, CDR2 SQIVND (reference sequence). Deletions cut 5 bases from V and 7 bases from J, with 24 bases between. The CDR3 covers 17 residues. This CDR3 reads CASSWASGTERRQPQHF. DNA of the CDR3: TGTGCCAGTAGTTGGGCTTCCGGGACGGAGCGAAGACAGCCCCAGCATTTT. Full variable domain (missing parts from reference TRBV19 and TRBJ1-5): DGGITQSPKYLFRKEGQNVTLSCEQNLNHDAMYWYRQDPGQGLRLIYYSQIVNDFQKGDIAEGYSVSREKKESFPLTVTSAQKNPTAFYLCASSWASGTERRQPQHFGDGTRLSIL.